The TCR beta chain under discussion was sequenced for a study of CD8+CD57+ T cells in acquired aplastic anemia. Looking at the study overall: Sorted CD4+ and CD8+ cells gave an average of approximately 3 ug of DNA. Study results and caveats: Patients and controls had in common twenty-nine CD8+ CDR3 sequences.

The use of genomic DNA as template underpinned the TCR beta VDJ and CDR3 profiling. TCRdb redid the calling of the reads with MiXCR, one entry per CDR3 protein. The data hold 150,000 or so distinct CDR3 sequences, with around 48% observed a single time. Patients selected for sequencing had displayed CD8+CD57+ cell expansion by flow cytometry. Everyone among the patients had severe acquired aplastic anemia. The CDR3 totals 15 residues. Germline V gives CDR1 SGHTA, CDR2 FQGNSA. The germline V and J ends were trimmed by 0 bases and 8 bases, with 16 bases remaining between them. Remarks on this clonotype: Its target is unknown.

Sequencing was done on a sample of sorted CD4+, CD8+, or CD8+CD57+ T cells (not recorded which) from PBMCs. The chain carries TRBV7-2 and TRBJ1-2, with D maybe TRBD1 (6 bases). The clonotype originates from a human donor with aplastic anemia. CDR3 nucleotide sequence: TGTGCCAGCAGCTTAGCGAGGGGACAACGAGAGGGCTACACCTTC. Protein: CASSLARGQREGYTF.